This T cell receptor beta chain was documented in a study of blood T cell repertoires in COVID-19. This clone was observed at least ten times. With 0 bases removed from V and 6 bases from J, the gap between germline ends came to 12 bases. Germline CDR1 MGHRA, CDR2 YSYEKL. The CDR3 has 15 residues. The authors' processing: Quantification of nucleated cells was approximated via reference gene primer amplification. Using immunoSEQ multiplex PCR, the repertoire was profiled, and TCRdb retains in-frame clones only, with some absent. The V and J calls and clone size were taken over from that table, and D and trimming were inferred from the DNA. In the table there are around 250,000 clones, around 86% of which are singletons.

This chain links TRBV4-1 with TRBJ1-5; D remains unclear. This TCR derives from a woman aged 70-85 years with active or convalescent COVID-19. The sample comprised peripheral blood. This CDR3 reads CASSQENSFTQPQHF. DNA for the CDR3: TGCGCCAGCAGCCAAGAGAACAGTTTCACTCAGCCCCAGCATTTT.